Listed here is a single T cell receptor beta chain. The sample belongs to a study of CD8 T cells in Susac syndrome. Germline loops: CDR1 LGHDT, CDR2 YNNKEL (reference sequence). The CDR3 is 15 amino acids. Trimming removed 1 base from V and 5 bases from J, with 11 bases in between. With random hexamers, about 0.5 to 1 ug RNA was reverse transcribed. Using its own MiXCR run on the immunoSEQ multiplex PCR reads, TCRdb lists one record per CDR3 protein. The sample gives around 150,000 distinct CDR3 sequences, roughly 95% of which show up once; 0.095% to 0.14% is in the top ten. TEMRA cells were FACS-enriched, while CD8+ and CD4+ T cells were negatively isolated.

The receptor's source is a human donor with multiple sclerosis. The sequenced sample was CD4+ T cells from PBMCs. The J gene is TRBJ1-4, the V gene TRBV3-1; TRBD1 might be the D (5 bases). CDR3: CASSQAGTANEKLFF. CDR3 DNA: TGTGCCAGCAGCCAAGCCGGGACGGCGAATGAAAAACTGTTTTTT.